These 2 T cell receptor beta chains were all obtained from the same sample, sequenced in a study of CD8+ T cells in alopecia areata. The treatment denotes: oral pan-JAK inhibitor, 5-10 mg twice daily. RNA extraction was followed by reverse transcription into cDNA, which acted as the sequencing template. Sequenced by immunoSEQ multiplex PCR; TCRdb stores in-frame clones only, minus some. The sample consists of 150,000 to 200,000 clones, 55% to 75% of them appearing once. The sequencing here drew on CD4+ T cells sorted from blood, taken at week 24, from a patient treated with tofacitinib. The receptor set was obtained from a human donor with alopecia areata.

A few counts support this clone. Other DNA variants within this sample encode the same CDR3. The V gene is TRBV25-1, the J gene TRBJ1-5; D might be TRBD1 (5 bases). Germline CDR1 is MGHDK and CDR2 is SYGVNS. Trimming removed 4 bases at V and 1 base at J, with 5 bases between. The CDR3 totals 13 residues. Here the CDR3 DNA reads TGTGCCAGCAGTGCAGGGAGCAATCAGCCCCAGCATTTT. Translated, it gives CASSAGSNQPQHF.

This clone was counted only a few times. The V gene is TRBV29-1, the J gene TRBJ2-1; 7 nucleotides agree with TRBD1. Germline V gene lookup returns CDR1 SQVTM and CDR2 ANQGSEA. Germline trimming cut 5 bases from V and 2 bases from J; bases unmatched to any gene: 9. The length of the CDR3 is 15 residues. CDR3 region: CSVRQGPMPYNEQFF. The CDR3 region has the DNA TGCAGCGTTCGACAGGGACCGATGCCCTACAATGAGCAGTTCTTC.